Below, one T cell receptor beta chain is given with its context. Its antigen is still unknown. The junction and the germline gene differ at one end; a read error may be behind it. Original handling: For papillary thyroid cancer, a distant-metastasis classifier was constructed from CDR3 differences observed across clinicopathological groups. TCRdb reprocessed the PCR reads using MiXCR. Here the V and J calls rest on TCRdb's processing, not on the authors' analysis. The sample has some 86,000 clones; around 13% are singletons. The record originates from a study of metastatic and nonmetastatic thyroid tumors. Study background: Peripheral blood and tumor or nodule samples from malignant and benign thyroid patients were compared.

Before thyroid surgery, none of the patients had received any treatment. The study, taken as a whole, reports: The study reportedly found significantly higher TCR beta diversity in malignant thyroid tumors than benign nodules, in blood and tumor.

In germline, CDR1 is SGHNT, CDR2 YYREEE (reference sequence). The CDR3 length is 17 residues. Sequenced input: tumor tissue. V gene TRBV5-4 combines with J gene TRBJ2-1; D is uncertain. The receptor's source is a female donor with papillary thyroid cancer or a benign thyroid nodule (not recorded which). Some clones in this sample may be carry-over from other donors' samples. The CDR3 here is CASTVGSHPSSYNEQLF. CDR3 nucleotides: TGTGCCAGCACCGTCGGCTCTCACCCAAGCTCCTACAATGAGCAGCTCTTC.